The clone carrying this T cell receptor (beta chain) was detected only a few times. Its target is unknown. The data were obtained in a study of CD8 T cells in ankylosing spondylitis. Researchers built TCR beta libraries using quantitative 5'-RACE with molecular barcodes. Using its own MiXCR run on the 5' RACE reads, TCRdb lists one record per CDR3 protein. The sample consists of some 200,000 distinct CDR3 sequences, 13% of them appearing once. Germline-derived CDR1 and CDR2 are MNHNS and SASEGT. With V trimmed by 5 bases and J by 7 bases, 9 bases remained unmatched. The CDR3 extends over 16 amino acids. Whole-study findings and limits: Reportedly, disease-linked clones are significantly enriched in ankylosing spondylitis patients' matched synovial fluid. In synovial fluid and blood from reactive arthritis, some motif variants were previously reported. The disease-linked clones had a CD8+ phenotype and low blood frequencies.

The sample was blood, either unsorted or a sorted T cell fraction (not recorded which). The clonotype comes from a male donor with ankylosing spondylitis or in good health (not recorded which). The rearrangement joins TRBV6-1 to TRBJ2-2; 11 bases map to TRBD1. The CDR3: CASSLLGQGVFGELFF. CDR3 nucleotide sequence: TGTGCCAGCAGTCTTCTGGGACAGGGGGTTTTCGGGGAGCTGTTTTTT.